This T cell receptor beta chain was sequenced during a study of spatial heterogeneity in lung cancer. Findings of the study overall: The estimate shows that only approximately 7% of tumor T cells were covered for alpha and roughly 14% for beta chains. Tumoral mutation counts were tracked by counts of expanded intratumoral alpha and beta TCRs.

TCRdb reanalysed the 5' RACE reads using MiXCR and keeps one entry per CDR3 protein. The repertoire has about 1,400 distinct CDR3 sequences, roughly 6.4% of them found once; the top ten carry over 50%. Germline assignment: CDR1 MDHEN and CDR2 SYDVKM. The CDR3 spans 14 residues. Trimming removed 5 bases from V and 6 bases from J, with 16 bases in between. This clonotype was recorded a few times. What it binds is not known. In a library made to pick up alpha chains, this beta chain is a stray read with a size that means little. Sample time point: sample taken at primary tumor resection. TCRs were sequenced from unsorted whole RNA of tumor, nontumor lung or PBMC.

The TCR was taken from a female donor with early-stage non-small cell lung cancer. Sequenced material: lung tumor tissue, taken at surgery. V is TRBV28 and J is TRBJ1-1, with D possibly being TRBD1 (6 bases). The CDR3, as DNA: TGTGCCAGCAGTACCCAGGGGTTTATAGCTGAAGCTTTCTTT. This translates into CASSTQGFIAEAFF.